Presented here are 21 T cell receptor beta chains from one specimen sequenced in a study of cytomegalovirus exposure and HLA in healthy donors. The primer mix had 60 Vbeta and 13 Jbeta primers. Assay used: immunoSEQ multiplex PCR; TCRdb lists only in-frame clones, some missing. In the table there are 220,000 or so clones, more than 65% of which are singletons. The specimen sequenced was PBMCs. These receptors all come from a woman aged 30 to 39 in good health and CMV-seronegative.

The rearrangement links TRBV18 to TRBJ1-1, with D possibly matching TRBD1 (6 bases). Trimming removed 5 bases from V and 3 bases from J, with 7 bases in between. This CDR3 has 12 residues. Germline V gene lookup returns CDR1 KGHSH and CDR2 LQKENI. DNA of the CDR3: TGTGCCAGCTCAGGACAGTACACTGAAGCTTTCTTT. It codes for CASSGQYTEAFF.

The V and J genes are TRBV5-4 and TRBJ2-3; maybe TRBD1 (5 bases). Germline V gene lookup returns CDR1 SGHNT and CDR2 YYREEE (reference sequence). The CDR3 loop spans 17 amino acids. V was cut by 0 bases and J by 0 bases, with 14 bases left in between. This chain's CDR3 is CASSLALRRGSTDTQYF. In nucleotides, the CDR3 is TGTGCCAGCAGCTTGGCCCTAAGAAGGGGCAGCACAGATACGCAGTATTTT.

This clone was seen once. At one end the junction does not follow the germline gene, possibly because of a read error. V usage is TRBV7-8 and J usage is TRBJ1-1; perhaps TRBD1 as D (6 bases). The CDR3 covers 15 residues. Germline V gene lookup returns CDR1 SGHVS and CDR2 FQNEAQ. CDR3 loop: CASSNGGQGGTEVFF. The DNA of the CDR3 is TGTGCCAGCAGCAACGGGGGGCAGGGAGGGACTGAAGTTTTCTTT.

The rearrangement joins TRBV5-6 to TRBJ1-1, with unresolved D. The V end was cut by 3 bases, the J end by 1 base, with 13 bases between. The CDR3 is 15 residues long. Germline values: CDR1 SGHDT, CDR2 YYEEEE. DNA for the CDR3: TGTGCCAGCAGCTCTTACGGGTTGGAGAACACTGAAGCTTTCTTT. Protein product: CASSSYGLENTEAFF.

This clone was seen more than once but under ten times. The chain employs TRBV30 and TRBJ2-7; 7 bases agree with TRBD2. After removal of 1 base from V and 0 bases from J, the junction contained 9 bases not matched to a gene. The CDR3 consists of 16 residues. Germline V gene sequence: CDR1 GTSNPN, CDR2 SVGIG (reference sequence). The CDR3 here is CAWSARLASGSYEQYF. The CDR3 coding sequence is TGTGCCTGGAGTGCACGGCTCGCTAGCGGCTCCTACGAGCAGTACTTC.

Turning to this clone: A junction end diverges from the germline sequence, so it may reflect a read error. The genes are TRBV7-9 and TRBJ1-5; 11 bases are shared with TRBD1. The germline gives CDR1 SEHNR, CDR2 FQNEAQ (reference sequence). CDR3 length: 16 residues. CDR3 residues: CSSSSDRGQSNQPQHF. The DNA of the CDR3 is TGTTCCAGCAGCTCGGACAGGGGGCAAAGCAATCAGCCCCAGCATTTT.

This chain connects TRBV9 to TRBJ2-5; 12 bases line up with TRBD2. Per germline, CDR1 SGDLS and CDR2 YYNGEE. With V trimmed by 4 bases and J by 4 bases, 14 bases remained unmatched. CDR3 length equals 18 residues. The CDR3 nucleotides are TGTGCCAGCAGCTCCCAACTTAGGACTAGCGGGACCTCAGAGACCCAGTACTTC. It specifies CASSSQLRTSGTSETQYF.

The genes are TRBV5-1 and TRBJ2-1, with 10 bases aligning to TRBD2. Germline loops: CDR1 SGHRS, CDR2 YFSETQ. The CDR3 loop spans 16 amino acids. V dropped 1 base and J dropped 10; count of bases not matched to a gene: 11. The CDR3 reads CASSLWSSGGAGEQFF. In nucleotides, the CDR3 is TGCGCCAGCAGCTTGTGGTCGAGCGGGGGGGCCGGGGAGCAGTTCTTC.

The CDR3 DNA sequence: TGTGCCAGCAGTTACTCTGCGGGAGGATCAGAGCAGTTCTTC. As protein: CASSYSAGGSEQFF. V usage is TRBV6-5 and J usage is TRBJ2-1; 8 bases line up with TRBD2. CDR1 and CDR2 from the germline V gene are MNHEY and SVGAGI. V lost 0 bases to trimming and J lost 10 bases; unmatched junction nucleotides: 5. This CDR3 has 14 amino acids.

This clone came up a few times. The V and J genes are TRBV27 and TRBJ2-2; 13 bases agree with TRBD2. CDR3 size: 17 residues. V lost 5 bases and J lost 4; bases outside the gene matches: 7. Germline assignment: CDR1 MNHEY and CDR2 SMNVEV (reference sequence). CDR3 sequence: CASSPGLAGSVTGELFF. For the CDR3, the DNA is TGTGCCAGCAGTCCGGGACTAGCGGGATCTGTCACCGGGGAGCTGTTTTTT.

The chain employs TRBV5-6 and TRBJ1-3; the match to TRBD1 covers 9 bases. V shed 0 bases and J 8 bases; nucleotides not matched to a gene: 3. Per germline, CDR1 SGHDT and CDR2 YYEEEE. The CDR3 has 14 amino acids. The CDR3 loop is CASSLADRGDTIYF. Here the CDR3 DNA reads TGTGCCAGCAGCTTGGCGGACAGGGGAGACACCATATATTTT.

This clone was counted a few times. Mismatch with germline at one junction end may stem from a read error. The genes are TRBV2 and TRBJ2-7, with 10 bases matching TRBD1. The CDR3 consists of 15 residues. Germline V CDR1 and CDR2: SNHLY, FYNNEI. The CDR3 is CASREGGTGVHEQYF. For the CDR3, the DNA is TGTGCCAGCCGTGAGGGCGGGACAGGGGTACACGAGCAGTACTTC. The whole variable domain, remainder taken from reference TRBV2 and TRBJ2-7, is EPEVTQTPSHQVTQMGQEVILRCVPISNHLYFYWYRQILGQKVEFLVSFYNNEISEKSEIFDDQFSVERPDGSNFTLKIRSTKLEDSAMYFCASREGGTGVHEQYFGPGTRLTVT.

The genes are TRBV2 and TRBJ2-5; TRBD2 agrees at 9 bases. V lost 4 bases, J lost 3 bases, and 3 bases stayed unmatched. Germline CDR1 SNHLY, CDR2 FYNNEI. The CDR3 loop spans 14 amino acids. The CDR3 loop reads CASSGLAVKETQYF. The CDR3 DNA sequence: TGTGCCAGCAGTGGACTAGCGGTTAAAGAGACCCAGTACTTC.

The rearrangement joins TRBV6-5 to TRBJ1-4, with a tentative D call TRBD1 (6 bases). Trimming left V 5 bases short and J 6 bases short, with 16 bases between. CDR3 length equals 15 residues. CDR1 is MNHEY and CDR2 is SVGAGI in the germline V gene. This CDR3 reads CASSARQAGDEKLFF. The CDR3, as DNA: TGTGCCAGCAGTGCTAGACAGGCGGGGGATGAAAAACTGTTTTTT.

Concerning this clone itself: Other DNA sequences in this sample translate to the same CDR3. This sequence joins TRBV2 and TRBJ2-5; 11 nucleotides line up with TRBD2. Germline V gene data show CDR1 as SNHLY and CDR2 as FYNNEI. The V and J ends lost 7 bases and 4 bases, in that order; junction bases with no gene match: 8. The CDR3 loop spans 15 amino acids. The CDR3 DNA sequence: TGTGCCAGCACTGTAGCGGGGGGGCCACGAGAGACCCAGTACTTC. It is translated as CASTVAGGPRETQYF.

The rearrangement links TRBV10-1 to TRBJ2-1; 11 bases align to TRBD2. Germline values: CDR1 WNHNN, CDR2 SYGVQD (reference sequence). The CDR3 sequence is 16 residues long. The ends lost 4 bases at V and 8 bases at J; junction bases unmatched: 10. CDR3 DNA: TGCGCCAGCAGTGCCACTAGCGGGAGTAATTTCGATGAGCAGTTCTTC. Residues: CASSATSGSNFDEQFF.

The chain links TRBV6-5 to TRBJ2-7; 7 bases align to TRBD2. CDR1 and CDR2 from the germline V gene are MNHEY and SVGAGI. The CDR3 length is 13 residues. V was pared by 3 bases and J by 5 bases, with 4 bases of the junction left unmatched. CDR3 DNA sequence: TGTGCCAGCAGTTATGGGACTATCAACGAGCAGTACTTC. It is translated as CASSYGTINEQYF.

This clone has only a few counts. The chain carries TRBV2 and TRBJ2-3; maybe TRBD2 (6 bases). The V end was cut by 2 bases, the J end by 0 bases, with 9 bases between. There are 15 residues in the CDR3. Germline values: CDR1 SNHLY, CDR2 FYNNEI. CDR3 nucleotide sequence: TGTGCCAGCAGTGAACGGGAGCTAAGCACAGATACGCAGTATTTT. Its translation: CASSERELSTDTQYF.

The rearrangement uses TRBV6-1 and TRBJ1-1, with 8 bases lining up with TRBD1. V lost 8 bases, J lost 3 bases, and 8 bases stayed unmatched. Per germline, CDR1 MNHNS and CDR2 SASEGT. CDR3 length: 14 amino acids. CDR3 sequence: CASRQGSEDTEAFF. The CDR3 coding sequence is TGTGCCAGCCGACAGGGGAGTGAGGACACTGAAGCTTTCTTT.

The chain links TRBV30 to TRBJ1-3; 8 nucleotides agree with TRBD1. Germline CDR1 reads GTSNPN; CDR2 reads SVGIG (reference sequence). With 4 bases clipped from V and 0 bases from J, the junction kept 11 bases outside the gene matches. The CDR3 has 17 residues. The CDR3 DNA sequence: TGTGCCTGGACTCGGGACAGGAGCCCTGTCTCTGGAAACACCATATATTTT. Its protein is CAWTRDRSPVSGNTIYF. The full variable domain, rest sourced from reference TRBV30 and TRBJ1-3, is SQTIHQWPATLVQPVGSPLSLECTVEGTSNPNLYWYRQAAGRGLQLLFYSVGIGQISSEVPQNLSASRPQDRQFILSSKKLLLSDSGFYLCAWTRDRSPVSGNTIYFGEGSWLTVV.

This clone has just a few counts. The V gene is TRBV4-1, the J gene TRBJ2-7; the match to TRBD2 covers 11 bases. The ends lost 3 bases at V and 0 bases at J; junction bases unmatched: 7. The V gene's germline CDR1 is MGHRA and CDR2 YSYEKL. This CDR3 is built from 17 residues. CDR3 protein: CASSQTTSGRYSYEQYF. The CDR3 DNA reads as TGCGCCAGCAGCCAGACAACTAGCGGGAGATACTCCTACGAGCAGTACTTC.